The source of this T cell receptor beta chain is a study of CD8+ T cells in alopecia areata. Study background: Treated patients' severity was scored by percentage of affected scalp area. Study-level findings and limits: Tofacitinib produced a significant decrease in scalp clonality and in expanded CD8+ clones among the top 100. Scalp repertoires also include resident alphabeta T cells from normal skin.

Germline-derived CDR1 and CDR2 are SGHVS and FNYEAQ. This CDR3 is 13 amino acids long. Trimming left V 5 bases short and J 4 bases short, with 12 bases between. Of note for this clone: The antigen is undetermined.

Extraction and reverse transcription of RNA yielded cDNA as the sequencing template. The table came from immunoSEQ multiplex PCR; TCRdb's copy has only in-frame clones and leaves some out. This sample has fewer than 200,000 clones, with roughly 63% found just once. Treatment indicated: oral pan-JAK inhibitor, 5-10 mg twice daily. This clonotype was obtained from a human donor with alopecia areata. This specimen consisted of CD4+ T cells sorted from blood, obtained at approximately week 55, from a patient treated with tofacitinib. The V gene is TRBV7-6, the J gene TRBJ2-7; D is unclear. For the CDR3, the DNA is TGTGCCAGCAGCCCCCCTGGCGCATACGAGCAGTACTTC. As protein: CASSPPGAYEQYF. Based on the CDR3 plus reference TRBV7-6 and TRBJ2-7, the full variable domain is GAGVSQSPRYKVTKRGQDVALRCDPISGHVSLYWYRQALGQGPEFLTYFNYEAQQDKSGLPNDRFSAERPEGSISTLTIQRTEQRDSAMYRCASSPPGAYEQYFGPGTRLTVT.